The 8 T cell receptor beta chains listed next were all sequenced from one sample in a study of OX40 agonist ivuxolimab in advanced cancers. The method was immunoSEQ multiplex PCR; TCRdb's version includes in-frame clones alone and lacks a portion of them. The table lists some 80,000 clones, 92% of them singletons. Sequencing was performed on CD4+ or CD8+ T cells sorted from blood, taken in a trial of the OX40 agonist ivuxolimab. The receptors derive from an adult with an advanced solid tumor such as melanoma, head and neck, liver or kidney cancer.

This clone was seen once. This chain's CDR3 is CASGSGLAGGPYNEQFF. The CDR3 DNA is TGTGCTAGTGGTTCGGGACTAGCGGGGGGCCCCTACAATGAGCAGTTCTTC. V gene TRBV12-5 combines with J gene TRBJ2-1; TRBD2 matches 15 bases. This CDR3 has 17 amino acids. Germline CDR1 and CDR2: LGHNT and FRNRAP. J lost 2 bases, V lost 4 bases, and 3 bases had no gene match.

The rearrangement links TRBV6-1 to TRBJ1-2; D ambiguous. Trimming shortened V by 1 base and J by 1 base, and 7 bases separated the two germline ends. This CDR3 is 14 amino acids long. Germline values: CDR1 MNHNS, CDR2 SASEGT. The CDR3 nucleotides read TGTGCCAGCAGTGAAGGACTAATTAACTATGGCTACACCTTC. Protein sequence: CASSEGLINYGYTF.

For the CDR3, the DNA is TGTGCCAGCAGTGAAGATTGGGACATCATGCAAGAGACCCAGTACTTC. Translation gives CASSEDWDIMQETQYF. This rearrangement joins TRBV2 to TRBJ2-5, with D possibly TRBD1 on 6 matching bases. Germline CDR1 is SNHLY and CDR2 is FYNNEI. CDR3 length: 16 amino acids. The germline V and J ends were trimmed by 1 base and 2 bases, with 14 bases remaining between them.

V gene TRBV6-6 combines with J gene TRBJ2-5, with D tentatively TRBD1 (5 bases). This CDR3 comprises 14 residues. The V and J ends lost 5 bases and 5 bases respectively, with 15 bases between them. Germline V CDR1 and CDR2: MNHNY, SVGAGI (reference sequence). CDR3 sequence (DNA): TGTGCCAGCAGTCAACGCAGGGCTGGCGAGACCCAGTACTTC. It encodes CASSQRRAGETQYF.

This chain links TRBV5-4 with TRBJ2-4; the D gene is possibly TRBD2 (5 bases). This CDR3 region has 14 residues. Germline CDR1 and CDR2: SGHNT and YYREEE (reference sequence). V lost 3 bases and J 1 base, leaving 8 bases between the germline ends. The CDR3 region has the DNA TGTGCCAGCAGCTGGGAGCAGGCCAAAAACATTCAGTACTTC. Translating it yields CASSWEQAKNIQYF.

The V and J genes are TRBV7-6 and TRBJ1-3; D is perhaps TRBD1 (6 bases). Germline lookup yields CDR1 SGHVS and CDR2 FNYEAQ. There are 15 residues in the CDR3. Trimming pared 5 bases from V and 3 bases from J, leaving 14 bases between. CDR3 nucleotide sequence: TGTGCCAGCAGCGGCGGGGGGGCGCTTGGAAACACCATATATTTT. It is translated as CASSGGGALGNTIYF.

The J gene is TRBJ2-7, the V gene TRBV4-1; TRBD1 matches at 7 bases. The germline gives CDR1 MGHRA, CDR2 YSYEKL. This CDR3 region has 12 residues. V gave up 2 bases and J gave up 7 bases; unmatched junction bases: 2. The CDR3 nucleotides are TGCGCCAGCAGCCAATTGACAGGGGAGCAGTACTTC. Amino acids: CASSQLTGEQYF.

This chain connects TRBV7-6 to TRBJ2-1, with 13 bases aligning to TRBD2. With V trimmed by 5 bases and J by 4 bases, 5 bases remained unmatched. The germline V gene encodes CDR1 SGHVS and CDR2 FNYEAQ. This CDR3 is built from 16 residues. The CDR3 nucleotides are TGTGCCAGCAGCCCGGGGACTAGCGGGGTATACAATGAGCAGTTCTTC. As protein: CASSPGTSGVYNEQFF.